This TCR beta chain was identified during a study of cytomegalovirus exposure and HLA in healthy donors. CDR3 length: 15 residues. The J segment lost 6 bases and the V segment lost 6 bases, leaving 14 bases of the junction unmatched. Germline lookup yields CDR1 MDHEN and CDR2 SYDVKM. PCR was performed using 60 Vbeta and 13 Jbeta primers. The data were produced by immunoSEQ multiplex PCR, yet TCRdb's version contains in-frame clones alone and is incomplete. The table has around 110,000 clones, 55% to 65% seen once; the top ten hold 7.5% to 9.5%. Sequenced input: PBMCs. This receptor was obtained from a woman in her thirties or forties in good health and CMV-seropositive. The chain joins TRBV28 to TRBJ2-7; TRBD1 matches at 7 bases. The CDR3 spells CASRKGTVVSGEQYF. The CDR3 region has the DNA TGTGCCAGCAGAAAAGGGACAGTTGTCTCGGGCGAGCAGTACTTC.